These T cell receptor beta chains were read from a single sample in a study of blood T cell repertoires in COVID-19. Some clones are missing from TCRdb's copy, which holds only in-frame ones; the method was immunoSEQ multiplex PCR. The sample consists of hundreds of thousands of clones, more than 90% of them appearing once. Sequencing was done on a sample of PBMCs or T cells enriched from blood (not recorded which). Receptor source: a man aged 55 to 70 who had recovered from COVID-19. Both conserved end residues are part of each CDR3. Each record gives: V gene, J gene, D gene, clone size, CDR3 DNA, CDR3 protein. D genes are given only for firm matches. The size field is filled for only some rows; it gives once, few, many or a size class.

>TRBV18|TRBJ1-5|TRBD1|NA
TGTGCCAGCTCACCACCGGGACAGGGGGCGTTTGGCAATCAGCCCCAGCATTTT
CASSPPGQGAFGNQPQHF
>TRBV5-1|TRBJ1-2|NA|NA
TGCGCCAGCAGCTTGGATGGGGGCACCTATGGCTACACCTTC
CASSLDGGTYGYTF
>TRBV5-5|TRBJ1-6|NA|NA
TGTGCCAGCAGCTTGGGAGGGGGCTCCTATAATTCACCCCTCCACTTT
CASSLGGGSYNSPLHF
>TRBV7-8|TRBJ2-5|TRBD2|NA
TGTGCCAGCAGCTTGGGCGGGAGTGGGGCCCAAGAGACCCAGTACTTC
CASSLGGSGAQETQYF
>TRBV30|TRBJ1-5|NA|NA
TGTGCCTGGAGTGAAGCTCACCCCGGGACCCAGCATTTT
CAWSEAHPGTQHF
>TRBV5-1|TRBJ1-1|NA|NA
TGCGCCAGCAGCAAGACAGGTCGGAACACTGAAGCTTTCTTT
CASSKTGRNTEAFF
>TRBV6-2/TRBV6-3|TRBJ2-7|NA|NA
TGTGCCAGCAGTTACGGGACACCCTACGAGCAGTACTTC
CASSYGTPYEQYF
>TRBV11-2|TRBJ2-7|TRBD1|NA
TGTGCCAGCAGCTTAAACCCGGGACAGGGGCTCTACGAGCAGTACTTC
CASSLNPGQGLYEQYF
>TRBV19|TRBJ2-2|NA|NA
TGTGCCAGTAGTATGATGGCAGGGTCAAACACCGGGGAGCTGTTTTTT
CASSMMAGSNTGELFF
>TRBV10-3|TRBJ1-2|NA|NA
TGTGCCATCAGTGAACCCAGGGAAGGCTACACCTTC
CAISEPREGYTF
>TRBV5-8|TRBJ2-1|NA|NA
TGTGCCAGCAGCAGAAAGATTGGGAGGTCTCATGAGCAGTTCTTC
CASSRKIGRSHEQFF
>TRBV6-5|TRBJ1-5|NA|NA
TGTGCCAGCAGCTCAGACCTAGCGGGCAATCAGCCCCAGCATTTT
CASSSDLAGNQPQHF
>TRBV2|TRBJ2-7|NA|few
TGTGCCAGCAGTCCCAGGCGGGGCTCCTACGAGCAGTACTTC
CASSPRRGSYEQYF
>TRBV6-5|TRBJ1-1|NA|NA
TGTGCCAGCAGTCCCCGGACAGATAACACTGAAGCTTTCTTT
CASSPRTDNTEAFF
>TRBV6-5|TRBJ1-2|TRBD1|NA
TGTGCCAGCAGGATGACAGGGAACTATGGCTACACCTTC
CASRMTGNYGYTF
>TRBV5-4|TRBJ2-7|TRBD1|NA
TGTGCCAGCAGCTCGAATGGACAGGGCTACGAGCAGTACTTC
CASSSNGQGYEQYF
>TRBV7-3|TRBJ2-2|NA|once
TGTGCCAGCAGCCTTTCATCGGCCGGGGAGCTGTTTTTT
CASSLSSAGELFF
>TRBV5-1|TRBJ2-2|NA|NA
TGCGCCAGCAGCTTGGCAACCGGGGAGCTGTTTTTT
CASSLATGELFF
>TRBV3-1/TRBV3-2|TRBJ2-7|TRBD2|once
TGTGCCAGCAGCCAAGAGGCCAGGTTAGCGGGAGTATATTACGAGCAGTACTTC
CASSQEARLAGVYYEQYF
>TRBV5-8|TRBJ1-5|TRBD1|once
TGTGCCAGCAGCGATAAGACAGGGGCGGCGGGAAGGTCGGCCCAGCATTTT
CASSDKTGAAGRSAQHF
>TRBV5-4|TRBJ1-5|NA|NA
TGTGCCAGCAGCAGCTCCAGGGATGGGCCCCAGCATTTT
CASSSSRDGPQHF
>TRBV11-2|TRBJ2-1|NA|NA
TGTGCCAGCAGCTCAGAATACAGTGCTCTCGATGAGCAGTTCTTC
CASSSEYSALDEQFF
>TRBV6-2/TRBV6-3|TRBJ2-2|TRBD2|NA
TGTGCCAGCAGTTGGACTAGCGGGGGCCGCACCGGGGAGCTGTTTTTT
CASSWTSGGRTGELFF
>TRBV10-3|TRBJ1-3|TRBD1|NA
TGTGCCACACGGACAGGGTTGGGCGAAAACACCATATATTTT
CATRTGLGENTIYF
>TRBV5-4|TRBJ2-2|TRBD2|NA
TGTGCCAGCAGGGACGGGACTAGCGGGAGTAGGACCGGGGAGCTGTTTTTT
CASRDGTSGSRTGELFF
>TRBV5-6|TRBJ1-6|TRBD1|NA
TGTGCCAGCAGCATGGGACAGGGAGTGAATTCACCCCTCCACTTT
CASSMGQGVNSPLHF
>TRBV14|TRBJ2-2|NA|few
TGTGCCAGCAGCCAGGCGATTTGGGACTCCCGCACCGGGGAGCTGTTTTTT
CASSQAIWDSRTGELFF
>TRBV6-6|TRBJ1-5|TRBD1|NA
TGTGCCAGCAGTTACTCCAACAGGGGGATAGGTCAGCCCCAGCATTTT
CASSYSNRGIGQPQHF
>TRBV2|TRBJ2-1|TRBD2|NA
TGTGTCAGCAGTGAAGGGACTAGCGGCGAGCAGTTCTTC
CVSSEGTSGEQFF
>TRBV24-1|TRBJ1-5|NA|NA
TGTGCCACCAGTGACCCCGGACACAGCAATCAGCCCCAGCATTTT
CATSDPGHSNQPQHF
>TRBV4-2|TRBJ1-2|TRBD1|NA
TGTGCCAGCAGCCAAGATACAGGGGGCCGAGCTAACTATGGCTACACCTTC
CASSQDTGGRANYGYTF
>TRBV7-2|TRBJ1-6|NA|NA
TGTGCCAGCAGCTTAGTCCGCTTTGTGGCAGGGAAAAATTCACCCCTCCACTTT
CASSLVRFVAGKNSPLHF
>TRBV30|TRBJ1-4|NA|NA
TGTGCCTGGAGTAAAACAGGGATGAATGAAAAACTGTTTTTT
CAWSKTGMNEKLFF
>TRBV2|TRBJ2-1|TRBD2|NA
TGTGCCAGCAGTCGGACTAGCGGGAGGTCCTACAATGAGCAGTTCTTC
CASSRTSGRSYNEQFF
>TRBV7-9|TRBJ2-7|NA|NA
TGTGCCAGCAGCTTGTCAGGGGTCTACGAGCAGTACTTC
CASSLSGVYEQYF
>TRBV5-1|TRBJ2-7|TRBD1|NA
TGCGCCAGCAGAGACACAGGGGGTGACTACGAGCAGTACTTC
CASRDTGGDYEQYF
>TRBV7-9|TRBJ1-1|NA|NA
TGTGCCAGCAGCTTAGCTCAGGGAAGAACTGAAGCTTTCTTT
CASSLAQGRTEAFF
>TRBV6-5|TRBJ2-3|TRBD2|once
TGTGCCAGTCTCAGACCCGGGACTAGCGCAGATACGCAGTATTTT
CASLRPGTSADTQYF
>TRBV7-9|TRBJ2-2|NA|NA
TGTGCCAGCAGCCCAGTGGGGCAGGGCGCGAACACCGGGGAGCTGTTTTTT
CASSPVGQGANTGELFF
>TRBV18|TRBJ2-1|TRBD2|NA
TGTGCCAGCTCACCCAGACTAGCGGGAGTCTACAATGAGCAGTTCTTC
CASSPRLAGVYNEQFF
>TRBV6-1|TRBJ1-4|NA|NA
TGTGCCAGCAGTGAATCCGGAAAACTGTTTTTT
CASSESGKLFF
>TRBV29-1|TRBJ2-7|TRBD1|NA
TGCAGCGTGCGGAAAACAGGGGTCGGCGAGCAGTACTTC
CSVRKTGVGEQYF
>TRBV9|TRBJ1-5|NA|NA
TGTGCCAGCAGCGTACAAGGGGATCACAATCAGCCCCAGCATTTT
CASSVQGDHNQPQHF
>TRBV18|TRBJ2-5|TRBD1|few
TGTGCCAGCTCATCTGGACAGGAAGAGACCCAGTACTTC
CASSSGQEETQYF
>TRBV20-1|TRBJ2-1|TRBD2|NA
TGCAGTGCGAGTCCAGCGGGGGGGCGAAATGAGCAGTTCTTC
CSASPAGGRNEQFF
>TRBV19|TRBJ1-4|TRBD1|NA
TGTGCCAGTACCGTGACCCAGGACAGGGGAGTAAGGGTGTTTTTT
CASTVTQDRGVRVFF
>TRBV2|TRBJ1-1|NA|NA
TGTGCCAGCAGTGTAAACGTGCGCACTGAAGCTTTCTTT
CASSVNVRTEAFF
>TRBV5-1|TRBJ1-1|NA|NA
TGCGCCAGCAGGGTAGCAAGCGGGACGGGGGATGAAGCTTTCTTT
CASRVASGTGDEAFF
>TRBV7-9|TRBJ1-2|NA|few
TGTGCCAGCAGGCGACAACAGGGAGCCTATGGCTACACCTTC
CASRRQQGAYGYTF
>TRBV28|TRBJ1-3|NA|NA
TGTGCCAGCAGGGCGACGGGCTCTGGAAACACCATATATTTT
CASRATGSGNTIYF
>TRBV30|TRBJ1-4|NA|NA
TGTGCCTGGAGTCTCTGGGGGGGAGTCACTAATGAAAAACTGTTTTTT
CAWSLWGGVTNEKLFF
>TRBV27|TRBJ1-6|TRBD1|NA
TGTGCCAGCAGTCACCGCCCACTTGACAGGGGAGGGTCGGATAATTCACCCCTCCACTTT
CASSHRPLDRGGSDNSPLHF
>TRBV7-3|TRBJ2-2|NA|NA
TGTGCCAGCAGCCAGGGGAACCGGGCCACCGGGGAGCTGTTTTTT
CASSQGNRATGELFF
>TRBV6-2/TRBV6-3|TRBJ2-1|TRBD1|NA
TGTGCCAGCAGTTTGTCACAGGGGCCGCTCCTTGAGCAGTTCTTC
CASSLSQGPLLEQFF
>TRBV6-4|TRBJ1-5|NA|NA
TGTGCCAGCAGTGTCTGGGGAGGCCAGCCCCAGCATTTT
CASSVWGGQPQHF
>TRBV13|TRBJ2-7|TRBD2|NA
TGTGCCAGCAGCTTAGGTGGACTAGCGGACGTTTACGAGCAGTACTTC
CASSLGGLADVYEQYF
>TRBV5-4|TRBJ1-4|TRBD1|once
TGTGCCAGCAGCTTGGGGACAGGGTATGAAAAACTGTTTTTT
CASSLGTGYEKLFF
>TRBV2|TRBJ2-7|TRBD2|NA
TGTGCCACCCGGACTAGCGGGAGGTACGAGCAGTACTTC
CATRTSGRYEQYF